This paragraph reports one TCR beta chain. Profiled with immunoSEQ multiplex PCR; TCRdb holds only in-frame clones, not every one. The sample has around 63,000 clones; approximately 76% are singletons. The V gene's germline CDR1 is LNHDA and CDR2 SQIVND (reference sequence). Trimming stripped 3 bases from V and 5 bases from J, with 10 bases between. This CDR3 is built from 13 residues. Those patients who had chemo-refractory metastatic non-small-cell lung cancer were given focal radiation along with CTLA-4 blockade through ipilimumab. This sample was included in a study of radiotherapy plus CTLA-4 blockade in lung cancer.

This clonotype was sampled from a human donor with non-small cell lung cancer whose response to radiotherapy plus ipilimumab could not be evaluated. Some clones in this sample may be carry-over from other donors' samples. The chain couples TRBV19 to TRBJ1-2, with D unclear. The sample in question was peripheral blood, obtained from a patient treated with radiotherapy plus ipilimumab. CDR3 in amino acids: CASSISGEYGYTF. The DNA of the CDR3 is TGTGCCAGTAGTATCAGTGGGGAGTATGGCTACACCTTC. Full variable domain (remainder filled in from reference TRBV19 and TRBJ1-2): DGGITQSPKYLFRKEGQNVTLSCEQNLNHDAMYWYRQDPGQGLRLIYYSQIVNDFQKGDIAEGYSVSREKKESFPLTVTSAQKNPTAFYLCASSISGEYGYTFGSGTRLTVV.